These T cell receptor beta chains were read from a single sample in a study of blood T cell repertoires in COVID-19. Assay used: immunoSEQ multiplex PCR; TCRdb lists only in-frame clones, some missing. This sample yields tens of thousands of clones, of which about 80% are seen a single time; about 5% belongs to the top ten. The sample was peripheral blood. These receptors came from a woman aged 55-70 years with acute or convalescent COVID-19. Each CDR3 is given with its conserved first and last residue. Fields, in order: clone size, CDR3 length, J gene, D gene, V gene, CDR3 protein, CDR3 DNA. D genes are given only for firm matches. Rows may omit the clone size; those that give it use once, few, many or a size class.

once | 15 | TRBJ1-3 | - | TRBV5-1 | CASSLEQGSGNTIYF | TGCGCCAGCAGCTTGGAACAGGGCTCTGGAAACACCATATATTTT
- | 13 | TRBJ1-1 | - | TRBV3-1/TRBV3-2 | CASSQGIRTEAFF | TGTGCCAGCAGCCAAGGAATCAGAACTGAAGCTTTCTTT
- | 17 | TRBJ2-3 | TRBD1 | TRBV5-4 | CASSFFDRAEAGDTQYF | TGTGCCAGCAGCTTTTTTGACAGGGCAGAGGCCGGGGATACGCAGTATTTT
- | 14 | TRBJ2-1 | - | TRBV27 | CATSPLGPYNEQFF | TGTGCCACCTCCCCTCTGGGGCCCTACAATGAGCAGTTCTTC
few | 12 | TRBJ2-2 | - | TRBV12-3/TRBV12-4 | CASRAGAGELFF | TGTGCCAGCAGGGCAGGGGCCGGGGAGCTGTTTTTT
- | 13 | TRBJ1-2 | - | TRBV5-4 | CASSLDGLYGYTF | TGTGCCAGCAGCTTGGACGGACTCTATGGCTACACCTTC
- | 13 | TRBJ2-7 | - | TRBV27 | CASSLGRTYEQYF | TGTGCCAGCAGTTTAGGCAGAACCTACGAGCAGTACTTC
- | 14 | TRBJ1-5 | TRBD1 | TRBV7-2 | CASSPGQVGGAQHF | TGTGCCAGCAGCCCGGGACAGGTCGGAGGGGCCCAGCATTTT
- | 12 | TRBJ1-2 | - | TRBV27 | CASSQRGYGYTF | TGTGCCAGCAGCCAGCGGGGCTATGGCTACACCTTC
few | 15 | TRBJ2-3 | TRBD2 | TRBV6-5 | CASRKTSGGGDTQYF | TGTGCCAGCAGGAAGACTAGCGGGGGCGGAGATACGCAGTATTTT
- | 15 | TRBJ1-4 | TRBD1 | TRBV6-5 | CASSPQGRSNEKLFF | TGTGCCAGCAGTCCACAGGGGCGTAGTAATGAAAAACTGTTTTTT
few | 14 | TRBJ1-3 | - | TRBV19 | CASRMTGSGNTIYF | TGTGCCAGTAGAATGACGGGCTCTGGAAACACCATATATTTT
- | 14 | TRBJ2-3 | - | TRBV7-3 | CASSKGTSTDTQYF | TGTGCCAGCAGCAAAGGGACAAGCACAGATACGCAGTATTTT
- | 14 | TRBJ1-2 | - | TRBV11-2 | CASSLGGQNYGYTF | TGTGCCAGCAGCTTAGGAGGACAGAACTATGGCTACACCTTC
- | 16 | TRBJ2-2 | TRBD2 | TRBV5-1 | CARSLNGGGSTGELFF | TGCGCCCGCAGCTTGAACGGGGGGGGTTCCACCGGGGAGCTGTTTTTT
few | 15 | TRBJ2-7 | TRBD1 | TRBV5-4 | CASSPQTGSSYEQYF | TGTGCCAGCAGCCCGCAGACAGGGAGCTCCTACGAGCAGTACTTC
few | 15 | TRBJ1-2 | - | TRBV19 | CASSNDPTTNYGYTF | TGTGCCAGTAGTAATGATCCCACTACCAACTATGGCTACACCTTC
- | 14 | TRBJ1-4 | - | TRBV19 | CASRREFRDEKLFF | TGTGCCAGTAGGAGGGAATTTCGGGATGAAAAACTGTTTTTT
- | 13 | TRBJ1-1 | TRBD1 | TRBV5-1 | CASTQTGATEAFF | TGCGCCAGCACCCAGACAGGGGCCACTGAAGCTTTCTTT
- | 14 | TRBJ2-2 | - | TRBV9 | CASSVQEGNGELFF | TGTGCCAGCAGCGTGCAGGAGGGGAACGGGGAGCTGTTTTTT
- | 16 | TRBJ1-2 | - | TRBV10-3 | CAISESPAGSNYGYTF | TGTGCCATCAGTGAGTCCCCAGCAGGATCTAACTATGGCTACACCTTC
- | 12 | TRBJ2-7 | TRBD2 | TRBV6-5 | CASGEGSYEQYF | TGTGCCAGCGGGGAGGGTTCCTACGAGCAGTACTTC
- | 13 | TRBJ1-1 | - | TRBV6-6 | CASSPGASTEAFF | TGTGCCAGCAGCCCGGGTGCGAGTACTGAAGCTTTCTTT
- | 17 | TRBJ2-1 | TRBD2 | TRBV5-4 | CASSLSGGATSYNEQFF | TGTGCCAGCAGCTTGAGCGGGGGGGCGACATCCTACAATGAGCAGTTCTTC
- | 13 | TRBJ1-4 | - | TRBV19 | CASSIEEGEKLFF | TGTGCCAGTAGTATAGAGGAGGGGGAAAAACTGTTTTTT
- | 15 | TRBJ1-2 | TRBD1 | TRBV27 | CASSVSGQGNYGYTF | TGTGCCAGCAGTGTCTCGGGACAGGGAAACTATGGCTACACCTTC
- | 16 | TRBJ1-6 | - | TRBV4-1 | CASSQGASSYNSPLHF | TGCGCCAGCAGCCAAGGAGCGAGCTCCTATAATTCACCCCTCCACTTT